This T cell receptor (beta chain) was sequenced in a study of shared clonotypes between healthy human individuals. This clone was detected once. Generated by immunoSEQ multiplex PCR, the TCRdb table keeps only in-frame clones and is missing some. The sample lists fewer than 1.4 million clones, approximately 80% occurring once. Sequencing was done on a sample of memory CD4+ T cells from PBMCs. The subset is: CD45RA-negative fraction. This TCR derives from a man younger than 30 in good health. Some clones in this sample may be carry-over from other donors' samples.

The CDR3 reads CASSSRQGSLSFEAFF. CDR3 DNA: TGTGCCAGCAGTTCACGACAGGGAAGCCTAAGCTTTGAAGCTTTCTTT. The chain is built from TRBV28 and TRBJ1-1, with 7 bases fitting TRBD1. Germline CDR1 is MDHEN and CDR2 is SYDVKM. This CDR3 has 16 residues. Trimming cost V 4 bases and J 7 bases; bases outside gene matches: 15.